Listed below are T cell receptor beta chains from one sample, sequenced in a study of shared clonotypes between healthy human individuals. Using immunoSEQ multiplex PCR, the repertoire was profiled, and TCRdb retains in-frame clones only, with some absent. The sample gives around 620,000 clones, 85% to 95% of which show up once; over 0.1% is in the top ten. Material for sequencing was naive CD8+ T cells sorted from blood. Source of these receptors: a woman aged 30 to 39 in good health. Both conserved end residues are trimmed from each CDR3.

TRBV11-2,TRBJ1-5,ASSLDGSGFNQPQH
TRBV9,TRBJ2-5,ASSVGEWTSGKQETQY
TRBV19,TRBJ2-1,ASSIGQREGLLEQF
TRBV30,TRBJ2-7,AWSDGSSYEQY
TRBV15,TRBJ2-3,ATSRDGGSTDTQY
TRBV15,TRBJ2-7,ATRTTYSYEQY
TRBV19,.,ASSTFEGRYEQY
TRBV19,.,ASSPGTGYEQY
TRBV20-1,TRBJ1-2,SANPAYT
TRBV28,TRBJ1-3,ASSLMGAGNTIY